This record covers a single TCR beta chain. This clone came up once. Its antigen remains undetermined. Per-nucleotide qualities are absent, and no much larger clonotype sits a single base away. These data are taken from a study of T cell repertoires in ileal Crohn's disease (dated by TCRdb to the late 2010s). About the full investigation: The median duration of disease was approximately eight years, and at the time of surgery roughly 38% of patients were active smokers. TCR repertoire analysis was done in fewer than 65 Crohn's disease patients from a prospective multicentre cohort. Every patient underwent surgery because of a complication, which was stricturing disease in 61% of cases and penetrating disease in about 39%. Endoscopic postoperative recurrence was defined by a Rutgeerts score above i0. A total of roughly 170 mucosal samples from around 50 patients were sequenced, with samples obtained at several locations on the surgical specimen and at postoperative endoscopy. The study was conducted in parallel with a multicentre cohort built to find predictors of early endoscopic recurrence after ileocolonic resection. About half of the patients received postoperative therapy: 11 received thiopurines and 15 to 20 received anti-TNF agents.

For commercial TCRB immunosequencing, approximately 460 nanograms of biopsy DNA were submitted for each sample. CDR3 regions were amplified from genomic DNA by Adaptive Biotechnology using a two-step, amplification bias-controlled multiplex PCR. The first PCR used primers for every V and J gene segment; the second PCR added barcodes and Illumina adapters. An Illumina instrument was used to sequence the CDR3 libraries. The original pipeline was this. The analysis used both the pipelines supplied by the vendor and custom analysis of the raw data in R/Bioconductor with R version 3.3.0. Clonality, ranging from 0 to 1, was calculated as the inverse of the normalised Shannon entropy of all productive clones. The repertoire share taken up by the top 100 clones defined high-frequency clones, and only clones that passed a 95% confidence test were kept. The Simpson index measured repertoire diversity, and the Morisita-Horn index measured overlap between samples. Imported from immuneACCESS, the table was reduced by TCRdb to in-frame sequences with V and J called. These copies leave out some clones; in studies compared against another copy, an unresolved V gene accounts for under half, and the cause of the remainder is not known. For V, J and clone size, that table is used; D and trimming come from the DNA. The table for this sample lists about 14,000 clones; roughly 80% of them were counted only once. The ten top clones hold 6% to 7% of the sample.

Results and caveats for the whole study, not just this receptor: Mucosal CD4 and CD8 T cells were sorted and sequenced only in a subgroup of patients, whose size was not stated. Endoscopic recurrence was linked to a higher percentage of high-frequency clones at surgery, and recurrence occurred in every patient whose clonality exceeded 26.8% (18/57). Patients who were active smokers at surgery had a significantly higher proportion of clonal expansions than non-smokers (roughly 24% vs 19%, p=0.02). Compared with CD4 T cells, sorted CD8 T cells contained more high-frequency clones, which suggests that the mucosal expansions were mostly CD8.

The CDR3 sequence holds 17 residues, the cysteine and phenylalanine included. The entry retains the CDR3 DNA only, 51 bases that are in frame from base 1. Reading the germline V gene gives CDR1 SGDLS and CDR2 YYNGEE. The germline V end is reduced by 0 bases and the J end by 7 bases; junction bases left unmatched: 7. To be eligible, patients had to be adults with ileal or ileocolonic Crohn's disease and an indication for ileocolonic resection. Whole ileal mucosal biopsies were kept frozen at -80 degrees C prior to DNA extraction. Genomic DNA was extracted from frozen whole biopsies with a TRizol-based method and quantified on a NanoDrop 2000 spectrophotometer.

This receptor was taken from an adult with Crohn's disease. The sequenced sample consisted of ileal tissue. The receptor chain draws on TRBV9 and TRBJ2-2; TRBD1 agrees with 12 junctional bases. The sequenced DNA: TGTGCCAGCAGCGTAGCCGGGACAGGGGGCAGTCACGGGGAGCTGTTTTTT. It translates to CASSVAGTGGSHGELFF.